This entry features one TCR beta chain sequence. Antigen specificity is unknown. The data were taken from a study of early T cells in non-severe SARS-CoV-2 infection. Study information: The chains were unpaired, and the sequenced material was bulk RNA from unsorted whole blood. General observations from the study: VDJdb matches were skewed toward anti-spike CD8 T cell responses.

Attachment of unique molecular identifiers was made to individual cDNA molecules. TCRdb recomputed calls from the 5' RACE reads with MiXCR, one row per CDR3 protein. The sample lists 25,000 to 30,000 distinct CDR3 sequences, more than 4.5% occurring once. CDR1 is ENHRY and CDR2 is SYGVKD in the germline V gene. Trimming pared 3 bases from V and 3 bases from J, leaving 4 bases between. CDR3 length: 12 residues. The TCR originated in an adult who was a healthcare worker with PCR-confirmed SARS-CoV-2 infection or an uninfected control (not recorded which). Sequences were obtained from whole blood. V usage is TRBV10-3 and J usage is TRBJ2-3; D is unresolved. CDR3 sequence: CAISDGTDTQYF. The CDR3 DNA reads as TGTGCCATCAGTGATGGGACAGATACGCAGTATTTT.